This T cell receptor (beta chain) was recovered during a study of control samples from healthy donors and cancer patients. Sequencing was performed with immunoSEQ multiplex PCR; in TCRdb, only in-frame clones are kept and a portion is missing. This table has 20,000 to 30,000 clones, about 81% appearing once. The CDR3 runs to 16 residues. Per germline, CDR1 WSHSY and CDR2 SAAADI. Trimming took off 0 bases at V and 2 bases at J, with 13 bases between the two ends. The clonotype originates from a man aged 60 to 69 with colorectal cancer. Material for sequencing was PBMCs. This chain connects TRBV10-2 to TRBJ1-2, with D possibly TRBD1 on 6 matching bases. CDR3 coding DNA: TGCGCCAGCAGTGAGTCATTAGGCAGGGGAAACTATGGCTACACCTTC. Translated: CASSESLGRGNYGYTF.